The clone carrying this TCR beta chain was found many times. As yet, its antigen is unknown. The record originates from a study of Graves' ophthalmopathy and Graves' hyperthyroidism. Study summary: Cases classed as stable hyperthyroidism had no ophthalmopathy within 18 months of follow-up. Study results and caveats: A model built from 13 signatures distinguished ophthalmopathy from stable hyperthyroidism with 85% to 90% sensitivity and about 80% specificity.

The TCR beta CDR3 regions underwent amplification from RNA transcripts. The library came from an HTBI-primed first-round RT-PCR and a second-round multiplex PCR. MiXCR, applied by TCRdb to the multiplex PCR reads, yields one record per CDR3 protein. This table holds more than 1,000,000 distinct CDR3 sequences, about two fifths found once. Specimen: peripheral blood or thyroid tissue (not recorded which). The clonotype was recovered from an adult man with Graves' hyperthyroidism.

The CDR3 loop is CSATGWASTEAFF. The CDR3 DNA sequence: TGCAGTGCCACGGGGTGGGCTAGCACTGAAGCTTTCTTT. This chain uses TRBV20-1 with TRBJ1-1; D is unclear. The CDR3 covers 13 residues. Trimming took off 6 bases at V and 4 bases at J, with 15 bases between the two ends. The germline CDR1 and CDR2 sequences are DFQATT and SNEGSKA (reference sequence).